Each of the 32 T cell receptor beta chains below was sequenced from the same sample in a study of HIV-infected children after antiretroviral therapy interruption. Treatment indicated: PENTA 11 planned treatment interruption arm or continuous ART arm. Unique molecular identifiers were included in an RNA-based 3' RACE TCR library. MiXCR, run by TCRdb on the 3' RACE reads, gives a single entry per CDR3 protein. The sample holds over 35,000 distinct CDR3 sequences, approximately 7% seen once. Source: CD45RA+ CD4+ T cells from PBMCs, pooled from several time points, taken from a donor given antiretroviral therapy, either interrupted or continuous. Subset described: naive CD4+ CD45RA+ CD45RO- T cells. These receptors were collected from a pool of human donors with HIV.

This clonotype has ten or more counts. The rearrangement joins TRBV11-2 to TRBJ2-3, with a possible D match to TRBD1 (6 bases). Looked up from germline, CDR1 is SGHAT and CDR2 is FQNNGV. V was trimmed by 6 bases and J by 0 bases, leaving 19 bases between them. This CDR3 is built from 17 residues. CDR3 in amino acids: CASSLLTGSRSTDTQYF. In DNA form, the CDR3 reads TGTGCCAGCAGTTTACTAACAGGGTCTCGTAGCACAGATACGCAGTATTTT.

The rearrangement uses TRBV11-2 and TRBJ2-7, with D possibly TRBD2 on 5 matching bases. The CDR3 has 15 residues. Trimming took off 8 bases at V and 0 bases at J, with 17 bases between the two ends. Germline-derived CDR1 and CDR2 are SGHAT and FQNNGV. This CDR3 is CASAPNRGSSYEQYF. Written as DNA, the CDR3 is TGTGCCAGCGCCCCAAACCGGGGATCCTCCTACGAGCAGTACTTC. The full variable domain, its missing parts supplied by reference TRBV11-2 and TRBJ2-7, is EAGVAQSPRYKIIEKRQSVAFWCNPISGHATLYWYQQILGQGPKLLIQFQNNGVVDDSQLPKDRFSAERLKGVDSTLKIQPAKLEDSAVYLCASAPNRGSSYEQYFGPGTRLTVT.

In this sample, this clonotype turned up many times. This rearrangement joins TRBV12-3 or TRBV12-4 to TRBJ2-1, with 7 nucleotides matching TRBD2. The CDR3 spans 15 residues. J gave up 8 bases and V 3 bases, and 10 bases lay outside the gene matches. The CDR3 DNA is TGTGCCAGCAGTTTGTGGGTGCGTGGGGGGGATGAGCAGTTCTTC. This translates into CASSLWVRGGDEQFF.

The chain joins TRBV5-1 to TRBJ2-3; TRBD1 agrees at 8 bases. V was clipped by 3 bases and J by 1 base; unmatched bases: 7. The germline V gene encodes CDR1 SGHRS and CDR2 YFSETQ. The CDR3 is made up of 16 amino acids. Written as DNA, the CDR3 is TGCGCCAGCAGCTGGGAACCGGGACAGGGCACAGATACGCAGTATTTT. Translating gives CASSWEPGQGTDTQYF.

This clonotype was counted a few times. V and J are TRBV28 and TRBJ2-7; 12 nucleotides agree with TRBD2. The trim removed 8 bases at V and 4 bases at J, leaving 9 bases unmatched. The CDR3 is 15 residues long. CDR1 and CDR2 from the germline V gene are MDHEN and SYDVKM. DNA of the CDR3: TGTGCCAGCTCAATACTAGCGGGAGGTCTATACGAGCAGTACTTC. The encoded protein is CASSILAGGLYEQYF.

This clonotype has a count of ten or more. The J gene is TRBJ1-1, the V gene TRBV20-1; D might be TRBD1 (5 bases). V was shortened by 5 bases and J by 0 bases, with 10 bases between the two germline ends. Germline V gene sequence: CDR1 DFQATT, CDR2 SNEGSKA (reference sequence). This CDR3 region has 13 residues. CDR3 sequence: CSAGRGMNTEAFF. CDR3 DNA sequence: TGCAGTGCTGGCCGGGGCATGAACACTGAAGCTTTCTTT.

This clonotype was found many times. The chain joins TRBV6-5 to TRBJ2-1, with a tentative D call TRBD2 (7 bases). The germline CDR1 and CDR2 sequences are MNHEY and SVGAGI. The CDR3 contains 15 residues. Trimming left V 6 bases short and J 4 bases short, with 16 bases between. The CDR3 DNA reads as TGTGCCAGCAGACGGAGCGGGACAACTTACAATGAGCAGTTCTTC. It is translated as CASRRSGTTYNEQFF.

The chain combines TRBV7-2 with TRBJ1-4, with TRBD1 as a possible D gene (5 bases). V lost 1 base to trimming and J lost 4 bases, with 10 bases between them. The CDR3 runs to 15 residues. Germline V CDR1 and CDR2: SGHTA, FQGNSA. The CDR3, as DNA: TGTGCCAGCAGCTTAGGACAGAAATATAATGAAAAACTGTTTTTT. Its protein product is CASSLGQKYNEKLFF.

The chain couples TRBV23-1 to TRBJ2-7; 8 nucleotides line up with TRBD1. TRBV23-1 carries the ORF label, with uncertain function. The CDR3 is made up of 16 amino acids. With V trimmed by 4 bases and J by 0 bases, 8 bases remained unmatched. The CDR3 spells CASSPLDRENSYEQYF. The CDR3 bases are TGCGCCAGCAGTCCCTTGGACAGGGAGAACTCCTACGAGCAGTACTTC.

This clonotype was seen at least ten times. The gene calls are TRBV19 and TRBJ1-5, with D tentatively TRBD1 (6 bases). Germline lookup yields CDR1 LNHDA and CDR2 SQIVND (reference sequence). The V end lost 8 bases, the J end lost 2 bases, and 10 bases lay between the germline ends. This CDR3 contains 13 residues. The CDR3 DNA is TGTGCCAGTCAAAGACAGGGCAATCAGCCCCAGCATTTT. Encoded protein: CASQRQGNQPQHF.

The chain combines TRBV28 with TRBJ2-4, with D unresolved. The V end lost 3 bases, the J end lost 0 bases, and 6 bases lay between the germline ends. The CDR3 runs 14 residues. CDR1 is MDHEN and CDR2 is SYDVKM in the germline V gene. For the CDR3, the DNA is TGTGCCAGCAGTTTCGGTGGAGCCAAAAACATTCAGTACTTC. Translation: CASSFGGAKNIQYF.

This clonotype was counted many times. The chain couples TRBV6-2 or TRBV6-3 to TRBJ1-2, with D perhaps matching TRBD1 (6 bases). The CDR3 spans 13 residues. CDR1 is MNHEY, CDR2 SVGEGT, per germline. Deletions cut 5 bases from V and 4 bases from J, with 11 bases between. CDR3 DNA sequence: TGTGCCAGCAGTGTCGGACAGAGCTATGGCTACACCTTC. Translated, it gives CASSVGQSYGYTF.

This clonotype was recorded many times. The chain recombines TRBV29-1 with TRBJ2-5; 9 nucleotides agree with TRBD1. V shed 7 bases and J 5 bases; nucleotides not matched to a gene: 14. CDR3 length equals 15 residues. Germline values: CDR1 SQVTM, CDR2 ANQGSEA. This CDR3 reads CSATLAPGQGETQYF. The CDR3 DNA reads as TGCAGCGCGACTCTAGCCCCGGGACAGGGTGAGACCCAGTACTTC.

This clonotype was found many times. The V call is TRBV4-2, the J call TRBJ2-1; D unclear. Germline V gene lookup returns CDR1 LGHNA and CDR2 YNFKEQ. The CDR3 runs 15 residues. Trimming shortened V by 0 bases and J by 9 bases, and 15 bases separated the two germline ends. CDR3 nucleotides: TGTGCCAGCAGCCAAGATCCCATTAACTATGCTGAGCAGTTCTTC. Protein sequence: CASSQDPINYAEQFF.

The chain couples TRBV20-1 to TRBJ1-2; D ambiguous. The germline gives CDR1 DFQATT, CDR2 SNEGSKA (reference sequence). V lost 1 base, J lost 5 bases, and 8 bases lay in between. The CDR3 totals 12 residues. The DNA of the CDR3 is TGCAGTGCTAGAGGACGGGATTATGGCTACACCTTC. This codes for CSARGRDYGYTF.

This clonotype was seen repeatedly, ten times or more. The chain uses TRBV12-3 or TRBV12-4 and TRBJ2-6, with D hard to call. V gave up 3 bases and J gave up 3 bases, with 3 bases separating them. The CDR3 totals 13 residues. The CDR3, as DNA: TGTGCCAGCAGTTTTATTGGGGCCAACGTCCTGACTTTC. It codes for CASSFIGANVLTF.

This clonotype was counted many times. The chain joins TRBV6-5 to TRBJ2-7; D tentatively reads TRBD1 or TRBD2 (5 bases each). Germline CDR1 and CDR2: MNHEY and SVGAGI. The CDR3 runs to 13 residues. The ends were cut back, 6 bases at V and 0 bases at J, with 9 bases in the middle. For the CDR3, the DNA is TGTGCCAGCAGCCGGGGACCCTCCTACGAGCAGTACTTC. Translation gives CASSRGPSYEQYF.

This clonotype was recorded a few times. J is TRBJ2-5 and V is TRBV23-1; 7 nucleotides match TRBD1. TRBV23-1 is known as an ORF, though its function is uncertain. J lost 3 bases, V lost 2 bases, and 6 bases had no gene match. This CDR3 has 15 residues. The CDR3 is CASSQVTGREETQYF. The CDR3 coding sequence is TGCGCCAGCAGTCAAGTGACAGGGAGAGAAGAGACCCAGTACTTC.

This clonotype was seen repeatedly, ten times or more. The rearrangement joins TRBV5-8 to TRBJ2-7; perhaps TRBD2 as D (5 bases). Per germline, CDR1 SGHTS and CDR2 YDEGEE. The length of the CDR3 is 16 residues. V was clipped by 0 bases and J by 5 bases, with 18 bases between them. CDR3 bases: TGTGCCAGCAGCTTGGCGCTAGGTCTAGCACTGAACGAGCAGTACTTC. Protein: CASSLALGLALNEQYF.

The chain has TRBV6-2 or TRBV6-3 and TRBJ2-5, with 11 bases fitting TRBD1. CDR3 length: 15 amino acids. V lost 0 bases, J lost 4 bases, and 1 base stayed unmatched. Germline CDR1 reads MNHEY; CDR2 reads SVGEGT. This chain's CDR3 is CASSYSGTGGETQYF. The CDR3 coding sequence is TGTGCCAGCAGTTACTCCGGGACAGGGGGAGAGACCCAGTACTTC.

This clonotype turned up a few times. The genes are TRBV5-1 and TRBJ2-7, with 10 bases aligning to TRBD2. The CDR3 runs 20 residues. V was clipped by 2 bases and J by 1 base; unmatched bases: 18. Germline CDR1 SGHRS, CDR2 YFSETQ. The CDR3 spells CASSLPGGRSSGSRSYEQYF. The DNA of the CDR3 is TGCGCCAGCAGCTTACCAGGCGGGCGGTCTAGCGGGAGTAGATCCTACGAGCAGTACTTC. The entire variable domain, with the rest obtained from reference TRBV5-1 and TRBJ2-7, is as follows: KAGVTQTPRYLIKTRGQQVTLSCSPISGHRSVSWYQQTPGQGLQFLFEYFSETQRNKGNFPGRFSGRQFSNSRSEMNVSTLELGDSALYLCASSLPGGRSSGSRSYEQYFGPGTRLTVT.

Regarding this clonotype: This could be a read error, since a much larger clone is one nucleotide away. The CDR3 region has the DNA TGTGCCAGCAGCCCCACCGGGACAGTTCCTTCGGGCTACAATGATCAGTTCTTC. Translating gives CASSPTGTVPSGYNDQFF. The gene calls are TRBV7-2 and TRBJ2-1, with 7 bases identical to TRBD1. Per germline, CDR1 SGHTA and CDR2 FQGNSA. The CDR3 covers 18 residues.

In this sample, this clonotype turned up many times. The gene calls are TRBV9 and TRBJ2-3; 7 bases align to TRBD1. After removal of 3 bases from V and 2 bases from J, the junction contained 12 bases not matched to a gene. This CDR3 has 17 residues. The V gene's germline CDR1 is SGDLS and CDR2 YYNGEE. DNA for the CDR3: TGTGCCAGCAGCGCGACAGGGAATCCCTCACCCACAGATACGCAGTATTTT. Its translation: CASSATGNPSPTDTQYF.

The CDR3 loop is CASSLRTRASTDTQYF. DNA of the CDR3: TGTGCCAGCAGCCTTCGGACTCGAGCTAGCACAGATACGCAGTATTTT. The chain carries TRBV3-1 and TRBJ2-3; tentatively, D is TRBD2 (5 bases). Germline lookup yields CDR1 LGHDT and CDR2 YNNKEL (reference sequence). V was shortened by 4 bases and J by 0 bases, with 14 bases between the two germline ends. The CDR3 has 16 residues.

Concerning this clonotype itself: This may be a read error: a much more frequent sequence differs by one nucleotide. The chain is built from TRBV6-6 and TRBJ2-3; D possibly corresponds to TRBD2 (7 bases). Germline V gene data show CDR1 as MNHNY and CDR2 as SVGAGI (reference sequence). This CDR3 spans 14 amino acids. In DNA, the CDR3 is TGTGCCAGCGATGATCCTGGGGGGGCAGAAACGCTGTATTTT. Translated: CASDDPGGAETLYF.

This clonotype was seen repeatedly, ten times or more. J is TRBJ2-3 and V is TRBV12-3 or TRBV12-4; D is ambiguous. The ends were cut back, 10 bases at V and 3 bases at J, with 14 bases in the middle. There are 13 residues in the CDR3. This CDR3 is CATQSQLTDTQYF. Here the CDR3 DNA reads TGTGCCACCCAGTCCCAGCTAACAGATACGCAGTATTTT.

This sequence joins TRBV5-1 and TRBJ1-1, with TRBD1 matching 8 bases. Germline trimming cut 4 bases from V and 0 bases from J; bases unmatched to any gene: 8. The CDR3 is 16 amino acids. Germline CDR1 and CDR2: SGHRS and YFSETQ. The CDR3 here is CASSVGNRGMNTEAFF. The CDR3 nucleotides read TGCGCCAGCAGCGTAGGTAACAGGGGGATGAACACTGAAGCTTTCTTT.

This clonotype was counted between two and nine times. The CDR3 sequence: CASSLALGQGNTEAFF. In DNA, the CDR3 is TGTGCCAGCAGTCTCGCGCTGGGTCAGGGGAACACTGAAGCTTTCTTT. The V call is TRBV6-2 or TRBV6-3, the J call TRBJ1-1; a possible D gene is TRBD1 (5 bases). The germline V gene has CDR1 MNHEY and CDR2 SVGEGT. This CDR3 spans 16 amino acids. Trimming removed 5 bases from V and 1 base from J, with 17 bases in between.

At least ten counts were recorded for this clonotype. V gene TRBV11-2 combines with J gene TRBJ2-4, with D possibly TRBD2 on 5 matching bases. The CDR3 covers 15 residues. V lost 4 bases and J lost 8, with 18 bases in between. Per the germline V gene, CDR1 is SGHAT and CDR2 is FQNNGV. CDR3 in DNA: TGTGCCAGCAGCTCACTGAAAGGAGGTTTACACATTCAGTACTTC. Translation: CASSSLKGGLHIQYF.

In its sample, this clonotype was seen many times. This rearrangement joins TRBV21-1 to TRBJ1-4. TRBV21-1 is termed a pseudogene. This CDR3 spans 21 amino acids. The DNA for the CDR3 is TGTGCCAGCAGCAAGATAAGAAGGGCAACAAAAAGAATGACGTCGAGTGAAAAACTGTTTTTT. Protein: CASSKIRRATKRMTSSEKLFF.

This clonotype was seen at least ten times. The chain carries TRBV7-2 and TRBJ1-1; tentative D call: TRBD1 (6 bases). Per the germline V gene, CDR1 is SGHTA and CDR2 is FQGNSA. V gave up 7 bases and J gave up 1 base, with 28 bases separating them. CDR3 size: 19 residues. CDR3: CASTPAPLIQGSKNTEAFF. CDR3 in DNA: TGTGCCAGCACCCCGGCCCCTCTTATTCAGGGGTCCAAGAACACTGAAGCTTTCTTT.

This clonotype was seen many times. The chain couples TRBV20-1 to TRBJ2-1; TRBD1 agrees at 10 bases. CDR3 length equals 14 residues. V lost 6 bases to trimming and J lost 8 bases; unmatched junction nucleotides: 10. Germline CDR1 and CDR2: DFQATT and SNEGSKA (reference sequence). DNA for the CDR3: TGCAGTGCAAGACAGGGGGCAATCAAGGATGAGCAGTTCTTC. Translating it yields CSARQGAIKDEQFF.